Presented here are 12 T cell receptor beta chains from one specimen sequenced in a study of PD-1 blockade in classical Hodgkin lymphoma. Described time point: cycle 4 day 1 (C4D1), after 6 weeks of nivolumab. Autologous stem cell transplantation was followed by relapse in every patient, and brentuximab vedotin exposure varied. Investigators isolated CD4+ T cells from thawed PBMCs through magnetic negative selection. This table comes from immunoSEQ multiplex PCR, and its TCRdb copy is limited to in-frame clones, with some not included. This sample has 25,000 to 35,000 clones; approximately 85% occur once, and the top ten carry approximately 2.4%. The sample was CD4+ T cells from blood, taken before the fourth cycle of nivolumab. The receptors were sampled from a human donor with classical Hodgkin lymphoma.

In this sample, this clone turned up once. The chain recombines TRBV10-2 with TRBJ1-2; a weak D match, TRBD1 (5 bases). This CDR3 is built from 16 residues. The germline V gene encodes CDR1 WSHSY and CDR2 SAAADI. The V end lost 6 bases, the J end lost 7 bases, and 24 bases lay between the germline ends. CDR3 residues: CASSGGGLGKSLGYTF. CDR3 DNA: TGCGCCAGCAGCGGGGGGGGTCTCGGGAAGTCCCTTGGCTACACCTTC.

The chain carries TRBV7-2 and TRBJ1-2; D ambiguous. This CDR3 has 14 residues. Germline V gene data show CDR1 as SGHTA and CDR2 as FQGNSA. The germline V and J ends were trimmed by 1 base and 0 bases, with 6 bases remaining between them. The CDR3 DNA is TGTGCCAGCAGCTTAGAAGGAGCTAACTATGGCTACACCTTC. This encodes CASSLEGANYGYTF.

The V and J genes are TRBV5-1 and TRBJ2-7, with D possibly called TRBD1 or TRBD2 (5 bases each). This CDR3 region has 14 residues. V shed 1 base and J shed 2 bases, with 10 bases lying between them. Germline V gene sequence: CDR1 SGHRS, CDR2 YFSETQ. The CDR3 sequence is CASSLTGPPYEQYF. The CDR3 DNA follows: TGCGCCAGCAGCTTGACGGGACCCCCCTACGAGCAGTACTTC.

V gene TRBV2 combines with J gene TRBJ1-5; D is unclear. V was cut by 5 bases and J by 1 base, with 6 bases left in between. In germline, CDR1 is SNHLY, CDR2 FYNNEI. The CDR3 runs to 13 residues. The CDR3 region has the DNA TGTGCCAGCAGTAGGTCAAGCAATCAGCCCCAGCATTTT. The encoded protein is CASSRSSNQPQHF.

J is TRBJ1-6 and V is TRBV5-1; the D gene is possibly TRBD1 (5 bases). CDR1 is SGHRS and CDR2 is YFSETQ in the germline V gene. The CDR3 runs 14 residues. Trimming removed 0 bases at V and 6 bases at J, with 7 bases between. The CDR3 protein is CASSLGDGNSPLHF. CDR3 in DNA: TGCGCCAGCAGCTTGGGGGACGGTAATTCACCCCTCCACTTT.

This sequence joins TRBV11-2 and TRBJ1-5; 9 bases align to TRBD1. V lost 1 base, J lost 3 bases, and 1 base stayed unmatched. Germline CDR1 reads SGHAT; CDR2 reads FQNNGV. This CDR3 comprises 15 residues. Written as DNA, the CDR3 is TGTGCCAGCAGCTTAGGGACAGGGGACAATCAGCCCCAGCATTTT. Its translation: CASSLGTGDNQPQHF. The entire variable domain, with the rest obtained from reference TRBV11-2 and TRBJ1-5, is as follows: EAGVAQSPRYKIIEKRQSVAFWCNPISGHATLYWYQQILGQGPKLLIQFQNNGVVDDSQLPKDRFSAERLKGVDSTLKIQPAKLEDSAVYLCASSLGTGDNQPQHFGDGTRLSIL.

In this sample, this clone turned up a few times. The rearrangement links TRBV19 to TRBJ1-2; D is possibly TRBD1 (5 bases). The V end lost 7 bases, the J end lost 3 bases, and 12 bases lay between the germline ends. Germline CDR1 and CDR2: LNHDA and SQIVND (reference sequence). This CDR3 contains 13 residues. This CDR3 is CASNGAADYGYTF. CDR3 sequence (DNA): TGTGCCAGTAATGGGGCGGCGGACTATGGCTACACCTTC.

The CDR3 loop reads CASSICGQGASNTGELFF. The CDR3 region has the DNA TGTGCCAGCAGTATATGCGGACAGGGGGCTTCGAACACCGGGGAGCTGTTTTTT. The V call is TRBV21-1, the J call TRBJ2-2; TRBD1, the table's D call, was not compared with the DNA. TRBV21-1 is classified as a pseudogene. The CDR3 is 18 amino acids.

The V call is TRBV28, the J call TRBJ1-5; D unresolved. The CDR3 runs to 13 residues. Germline values: CDR1 MDHEN, CDR2 SYDVKM. Trimming left V 3 bases short and J 8 bases short, with 11 bases between. The CDR3: CASSLVAREPQHF. The CDR3 bases are TGTGCCAGCAGTTTGGTCGCCCGAGAGCCCCAGCATTTT.

The gene calls are TRBV2 and TRBJ2-1; TRBD2 matches at 13 bases. V gave up 6 bases and J gave up 6 bases; unmatched junction bases: 8. CDR1 is SNHLY, CDR2 FYNNEI, per germline. The CDR3 loop spans 16 amino acids. CDR3 residues: CASRPTSGGPFNEQFF. The CDR3 nucleotides read TGTGCCAGCAGGCCGACTAGCGGGGGGCCCTTCAATGAGCAGTTCTTC.

The rearrangement joins TRBV4-2 to TRBJ2-4, with 7 nucleotides matching TRBD1. CDR3 size: 14 residues. V lost 3 bases and J lost 6; bases outside the gene matches: 5. Germline V lookup: CDR1 LGHNA, CDR2 YNFKEQ. DNA of the CDR3: TGTGCCAGCAGCCACGAGGGGGCGAGAAACATTCAGTACTTC. Residues: CASSHEGARNIQYF.

The chain combines TRBV9 with TRBJ2-2; tentatively, D is TRBD1 (6 bases). Per germline, CDR1 SGDLS and CDR2 YYNGEE. This CDR3 comprises 15 residues. Trimming took off 1 base at V and 6 bases at J, with 13 bases between the two ends. The CDR3 nucleotides read TGTGCCAGCAGCGTACTACAGGGTCGGGCCGGGGAGCTGTTTTTT. It yields the protein CASSVLQGRAGELFF. Variable domain in full (rest from reference TRBV9 and TRBJ2-2): DSGVTQTPKHLITATGQRVTLRCSPRSGDLSVYWYQQSLDQGLQFLIQYYNGEERAKGNILERFSAQQFPDLHSELNLSSLELGDSALYFCASSVLQGRAGELFFGEGSRLTVL.